Sequencing of this T cell receptor (beta chain) was carried out in a study of blood T cell repertoires in COVID-19. Participant age was roughly 18 to 95 years, and participants resided in fewer than 25 US areas. Some clones are missing from TCRdb's copy, which holds only in-frame ones; the method was immunoSEQ multiplex PCR. The sample has 320,000 or so clones; around 85% are singletons. A few counts support this clone. The length of the CDR3 is 12 residues. Trimming took 8 bases from V and 7 from J, leaving 13 bases between them. Sequencing used PBMCs or T cells enriched from blood (not recorded which). This receptor was taken from a woman between 25 and 40 years old who had been exposed to COVID-19. J is TRBJ2-3 and V is TRBV12-3 or TRBV12-4; a weak D match, TRBD1 (5 bases). The chain's CDR3 is CASRVDSNTQYF. In nucleotides, the CDR3 is TGTGCCAGCCGCGTAGACAGTAATACGCAGTATTTT.